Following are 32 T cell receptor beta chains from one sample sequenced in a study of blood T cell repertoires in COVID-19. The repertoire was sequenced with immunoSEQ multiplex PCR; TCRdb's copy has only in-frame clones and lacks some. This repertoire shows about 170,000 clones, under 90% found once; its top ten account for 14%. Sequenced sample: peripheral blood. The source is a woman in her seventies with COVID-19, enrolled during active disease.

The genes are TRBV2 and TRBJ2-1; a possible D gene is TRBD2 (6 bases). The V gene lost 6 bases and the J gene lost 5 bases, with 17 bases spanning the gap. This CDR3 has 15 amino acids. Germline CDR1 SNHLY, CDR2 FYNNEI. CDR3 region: CASSLSRRGHNEQFF. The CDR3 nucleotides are TGTGCCAGCAGCCTAAGTCGGAGGGGCCACAATGAGCAGTTCTTC. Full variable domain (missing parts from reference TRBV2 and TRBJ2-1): EPEVTQTPSHQVTQMGQEVILRCVPISNHLYFYWYRQILGQKVEFLVSFYNNEISEKSEIFDDQFSVERPDGSNFTLKIRSTKLEDSAMYFCASSLSRRGHNEQFFGPGTRLTVL.

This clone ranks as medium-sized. CDR3 sequence reads: CASSFSGGTSTDTQYF. In DNA form, the CDR3 reads TGTGCCAGCAGCTTTAGCGGGGGGACCTCCACAGATACGCAGTATTTT. The gene calls are TRBV5-5 and TRBJ2-3; 10 bases are shared with TRBD2. The ends lost 2 bases at V and 2 bases at J; junction bases unmatched: 5. Germline loops: CDR1 SGHKS, CDR2 YYEKEE (reference sequence). There are 16 residues in the CDR3.

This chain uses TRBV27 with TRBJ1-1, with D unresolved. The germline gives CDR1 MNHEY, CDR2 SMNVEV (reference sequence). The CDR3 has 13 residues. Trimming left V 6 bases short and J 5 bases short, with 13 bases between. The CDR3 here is CASSPTTGTEAFF. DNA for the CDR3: TGTGCCAGCAGCCCCACGACGGGGACTGAAGCTTTCTTT.

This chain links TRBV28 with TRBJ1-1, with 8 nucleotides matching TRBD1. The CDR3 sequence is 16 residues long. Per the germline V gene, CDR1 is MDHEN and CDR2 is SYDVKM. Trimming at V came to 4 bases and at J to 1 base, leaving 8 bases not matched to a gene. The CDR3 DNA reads TGTGCCAGCAGTTCAGACAGGGGTGGAGGGAACACTGAAGCTTTCTTT. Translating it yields CASSSDRGGGNTEAFF.

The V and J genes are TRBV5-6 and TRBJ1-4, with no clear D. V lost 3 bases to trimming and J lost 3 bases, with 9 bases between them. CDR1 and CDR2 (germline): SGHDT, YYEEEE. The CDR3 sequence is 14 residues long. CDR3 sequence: CASSSWRANEKLFF. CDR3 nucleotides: TGTGCCAGCAGCTCGTGGCGGGCTAATGAAAAACTGTTTTTT.

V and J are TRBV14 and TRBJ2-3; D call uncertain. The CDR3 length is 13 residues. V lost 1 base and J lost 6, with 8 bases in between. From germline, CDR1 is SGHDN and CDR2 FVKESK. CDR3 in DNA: TGTGCCAGCAGCCAAGCGAGATCTGATACGCAGTATTTT. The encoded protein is CASSQARSDTQYF.

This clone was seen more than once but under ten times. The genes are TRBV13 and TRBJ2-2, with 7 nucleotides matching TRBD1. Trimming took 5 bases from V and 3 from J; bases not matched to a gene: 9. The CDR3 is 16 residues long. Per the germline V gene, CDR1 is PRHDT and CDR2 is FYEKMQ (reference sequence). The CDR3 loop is CASSGAGTVYTGELFF. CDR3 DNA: TGTGCCAGCAGCGGGGCCGGGACAGTCTACACCGGGGAGCTGTTTTTT.

The CDR3 is CASSLDRVGQIRSPLHF. CDR3 coding DNA: TGTGCCAGCAGCTTAGATCGGGTGGGACAGATCCGTTCACCCCTCCACTTT. The V and J genes are TRBV11-2 and TRBJ1-6; 7 positions match TRBD1. This CDR3 has 17 amino acids. Germline assignment: CDR1 SGHAT and CDR2 FQNNGV. V was pared by 0 bases and J by 9 bases, with 11 bases of the junction left unmatched.

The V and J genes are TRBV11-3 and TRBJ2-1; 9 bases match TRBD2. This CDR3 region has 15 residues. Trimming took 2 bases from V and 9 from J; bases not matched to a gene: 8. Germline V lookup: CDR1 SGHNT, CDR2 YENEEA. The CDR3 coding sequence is TGTGCCAGCAGCTTAAAGCGGGGGGATGGGGTTGAGCAGTTCTTC. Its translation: CASSLKRGDGVEQFF. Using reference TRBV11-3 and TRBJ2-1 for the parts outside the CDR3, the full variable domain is EAGVVQSPRYKIIEKKQPVAFWCNPISGHNTLYWYLQNLGQGPELLIRYENEEAVDDSQLPKDRFSAERLKGVDSTLKIQPAELGDSAVYLCASSLKRGDGVEQFFGPGTRLTVL.

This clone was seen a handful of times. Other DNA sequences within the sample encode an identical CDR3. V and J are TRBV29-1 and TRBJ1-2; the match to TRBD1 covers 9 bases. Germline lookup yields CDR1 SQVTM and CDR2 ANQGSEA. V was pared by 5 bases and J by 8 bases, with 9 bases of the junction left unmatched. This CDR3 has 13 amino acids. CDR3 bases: TGCAGCGTTCCCGGACAGGGGCCGGGGGGCTACACCTTC. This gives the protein CSVPGQGPGGYTF. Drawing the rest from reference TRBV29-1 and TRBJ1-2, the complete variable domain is SAVISQKPSRDICQRGTSLTIQCQVDSQVTMMFWYRQQPGQSLTLIATANQGSEATYESGFVIDKFPISRPNLTFSTLTVSNMSPEDSSIYLCSVPGQGPGGYTFGSGTRLTVV.

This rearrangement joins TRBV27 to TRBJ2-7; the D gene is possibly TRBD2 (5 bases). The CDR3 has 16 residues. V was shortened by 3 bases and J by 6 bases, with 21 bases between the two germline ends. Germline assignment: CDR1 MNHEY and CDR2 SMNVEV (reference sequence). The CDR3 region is CASSFNKGSSGSEQYF. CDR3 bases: TGTGCCAGCAGTTTTAATAAGGGCTCATCGGGGTCCGAGCAGTACTTC.

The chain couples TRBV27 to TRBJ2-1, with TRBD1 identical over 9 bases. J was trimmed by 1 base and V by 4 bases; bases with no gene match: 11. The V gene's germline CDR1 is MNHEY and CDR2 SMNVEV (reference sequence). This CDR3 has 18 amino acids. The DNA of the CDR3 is TGTGCCAGCAGTTCAGCCATCTTACAGGGGGCATCCTACAATGAGCAGTTCTTC. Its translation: CASSSAILQGASYNEQFF.

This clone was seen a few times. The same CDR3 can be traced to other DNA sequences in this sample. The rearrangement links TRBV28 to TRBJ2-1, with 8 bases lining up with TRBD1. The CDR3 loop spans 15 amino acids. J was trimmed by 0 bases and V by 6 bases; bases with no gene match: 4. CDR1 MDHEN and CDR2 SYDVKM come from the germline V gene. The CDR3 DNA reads TGTGCCAGCAGCCACAGGGGGAGCTCCTACAATGAGCAGTTCTTC. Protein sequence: CASSHRGSSYNEQFF.

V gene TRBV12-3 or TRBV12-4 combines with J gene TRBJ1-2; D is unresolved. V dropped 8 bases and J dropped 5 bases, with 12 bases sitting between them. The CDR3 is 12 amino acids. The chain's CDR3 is CASSLAGYGYTF. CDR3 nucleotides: TGTGCCAGCTCCCTTGCGGGGTATGGCTACACCTTC.

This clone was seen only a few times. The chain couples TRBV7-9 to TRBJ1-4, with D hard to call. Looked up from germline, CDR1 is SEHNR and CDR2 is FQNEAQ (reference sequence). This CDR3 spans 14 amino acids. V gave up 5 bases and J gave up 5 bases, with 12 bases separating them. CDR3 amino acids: CASSPLTENEKLFF. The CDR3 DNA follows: TGTGCCAGCAGCCCCTTAACAGAGAATGAAAAACTGTTTTTT.

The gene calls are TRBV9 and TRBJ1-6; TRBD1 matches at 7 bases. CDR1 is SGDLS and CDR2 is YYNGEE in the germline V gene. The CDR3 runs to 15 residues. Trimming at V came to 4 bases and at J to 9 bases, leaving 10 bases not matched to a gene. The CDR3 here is CASSSQNRGLSPLHF. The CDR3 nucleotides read TGTGCCAGCAGCTCACAGAATAGGGGGCTTTCACCCCTCCACTTT.

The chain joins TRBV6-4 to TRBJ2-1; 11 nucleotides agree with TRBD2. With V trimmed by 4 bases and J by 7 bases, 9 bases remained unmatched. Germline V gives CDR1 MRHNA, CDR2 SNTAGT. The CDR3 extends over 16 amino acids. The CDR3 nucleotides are TGTGCCAGCAGTGCCCAATTAGCGGGAGGGCGGAATGAGCAGTTCTTC. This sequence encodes CASSAQLAGGRNEQFF.

The CDR3 DNA is TGTGCCATCTGGGAAAGTGGGACTCTTCCTGGCTACACCTTC. It specifies CAIWESGTLPGYTF. The genes are TRBV6-5 and TRBJ1-2; TRBD1 might be the D (5 bases). This CDR3 has 14 residues. Germline CDR1 and CDR2: MNHEY and SVGAGI. V lost 10 bases, J lost 7 bases, and 22 bases lay in between.

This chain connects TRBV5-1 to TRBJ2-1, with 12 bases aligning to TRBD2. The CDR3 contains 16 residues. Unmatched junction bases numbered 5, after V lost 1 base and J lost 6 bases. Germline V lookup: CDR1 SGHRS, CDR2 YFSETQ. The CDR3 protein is CASSLRLAGEANEQFF. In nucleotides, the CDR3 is TGCGCCAGCAGCTTGCGACTAGCGGGAGAGGCCAATGAGCAGTTCTTC.

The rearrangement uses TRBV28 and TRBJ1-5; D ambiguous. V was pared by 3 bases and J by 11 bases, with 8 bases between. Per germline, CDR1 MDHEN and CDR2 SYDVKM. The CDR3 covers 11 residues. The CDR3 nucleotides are TGTGCCAGCAGTTTCTCTGAGGCCCAGCATTTT. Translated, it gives CASSFSEAQHF.

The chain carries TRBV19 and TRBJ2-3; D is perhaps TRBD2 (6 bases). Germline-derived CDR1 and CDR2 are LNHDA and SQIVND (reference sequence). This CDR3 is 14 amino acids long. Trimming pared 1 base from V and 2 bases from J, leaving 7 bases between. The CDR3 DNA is TGTGCCAGTAGTATAGGGACTATCACAGATACGCAGTATTTT. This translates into CASSIGTITDTQYF.

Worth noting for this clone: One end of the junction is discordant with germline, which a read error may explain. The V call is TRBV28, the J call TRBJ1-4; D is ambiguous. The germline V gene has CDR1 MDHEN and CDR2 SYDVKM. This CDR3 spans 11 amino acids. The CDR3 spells CASSFGRTATF. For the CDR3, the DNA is TGTGCCAGCAGTTTCGGACGGACTGCTACTTTT.

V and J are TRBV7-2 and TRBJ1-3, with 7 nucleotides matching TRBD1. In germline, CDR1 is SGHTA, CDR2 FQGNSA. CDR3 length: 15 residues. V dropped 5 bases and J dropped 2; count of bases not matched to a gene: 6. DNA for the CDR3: TGTGCCAGCAGCCGGGAAGGGGGCACTGGAAACACCATATATTTT. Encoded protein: CASSREGGTGNTIYF.

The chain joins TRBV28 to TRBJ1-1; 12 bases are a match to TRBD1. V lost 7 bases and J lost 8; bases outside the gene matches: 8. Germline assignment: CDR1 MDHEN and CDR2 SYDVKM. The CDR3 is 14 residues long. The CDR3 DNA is TGTGCCAGCACAATTTCCGGGACAGGGGGCGAAGCTTTCTTT. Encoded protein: CASTISGTGGEAFF.

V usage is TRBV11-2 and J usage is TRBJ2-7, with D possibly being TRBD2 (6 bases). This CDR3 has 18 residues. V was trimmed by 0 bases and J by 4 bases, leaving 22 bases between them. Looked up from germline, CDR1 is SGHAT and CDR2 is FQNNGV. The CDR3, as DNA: TGTGCCAGCAGCTTAGAGGGCCCGGGGGTAGTAAGTTTTTACGAGCAGTACTTC. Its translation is CASSLEGPGVVSFYEQYF.

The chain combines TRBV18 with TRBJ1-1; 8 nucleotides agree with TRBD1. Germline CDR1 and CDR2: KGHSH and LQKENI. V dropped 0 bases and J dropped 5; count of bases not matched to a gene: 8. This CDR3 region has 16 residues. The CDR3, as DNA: TGTGCCAGCTCACCACCACCTCAGGGGGCGGAAACTGAAGCTTTCTTT. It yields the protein CASSPPPQGAETEAFF.

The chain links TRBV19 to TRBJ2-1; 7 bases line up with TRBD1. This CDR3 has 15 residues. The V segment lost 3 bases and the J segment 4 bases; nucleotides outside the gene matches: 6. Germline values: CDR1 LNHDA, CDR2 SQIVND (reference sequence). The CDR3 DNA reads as TGTGCCAGTAGTATCTACAGGGGCCTATACAATGAGCAGTTCTTC. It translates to CASSIYRGLYNEQFF.

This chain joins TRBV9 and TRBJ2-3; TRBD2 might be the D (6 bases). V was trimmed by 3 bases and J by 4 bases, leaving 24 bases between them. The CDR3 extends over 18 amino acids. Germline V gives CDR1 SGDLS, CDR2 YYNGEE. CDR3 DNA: TGTGCCAGCAGCGCCGGGGGAGATTTAGCCGAATCAGCAGATACGCAGTATTTT. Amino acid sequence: CASSAGGDLAESADTQYF.

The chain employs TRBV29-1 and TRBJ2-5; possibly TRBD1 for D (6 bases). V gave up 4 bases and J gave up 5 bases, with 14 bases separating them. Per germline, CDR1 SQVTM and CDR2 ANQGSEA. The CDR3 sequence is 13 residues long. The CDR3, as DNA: TGCAGCGTTGGTCTTGGGCAGGGGGAGACCCAGTACTTC. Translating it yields CSVGLGQGETQYF.

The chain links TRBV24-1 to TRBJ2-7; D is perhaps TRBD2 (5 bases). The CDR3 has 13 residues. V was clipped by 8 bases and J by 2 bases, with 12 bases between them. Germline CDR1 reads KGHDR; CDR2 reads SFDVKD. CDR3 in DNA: TGTGCCACCAACCCTAGCTCCCCCTACGAGCAGTACTTC. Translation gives CATNPSSPYEQYF.

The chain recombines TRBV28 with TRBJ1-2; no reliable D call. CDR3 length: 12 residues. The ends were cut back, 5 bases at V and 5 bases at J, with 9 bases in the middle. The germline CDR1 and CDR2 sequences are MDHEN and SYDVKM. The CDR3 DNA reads TGTGCCAGCAGTCCTGAGCTTTATGGCTACACCTTC. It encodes CASSPELYGYTF.

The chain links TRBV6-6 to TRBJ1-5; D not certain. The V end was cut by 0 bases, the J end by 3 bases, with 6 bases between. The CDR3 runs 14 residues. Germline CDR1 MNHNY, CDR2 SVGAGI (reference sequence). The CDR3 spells CASSYSQINQPQHF. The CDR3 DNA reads TGTGCCAGCAGTTACTCGCAGATCAATCAGCCCCAGCATTTT.